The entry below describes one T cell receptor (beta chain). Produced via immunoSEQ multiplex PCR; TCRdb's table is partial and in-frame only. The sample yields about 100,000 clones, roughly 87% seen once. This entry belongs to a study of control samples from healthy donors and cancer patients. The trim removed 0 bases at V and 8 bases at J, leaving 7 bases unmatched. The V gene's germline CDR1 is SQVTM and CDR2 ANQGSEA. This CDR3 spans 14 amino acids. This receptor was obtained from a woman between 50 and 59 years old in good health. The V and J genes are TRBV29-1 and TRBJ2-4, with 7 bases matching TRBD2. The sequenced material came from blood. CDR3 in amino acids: CSVEEGGVNDIQYF. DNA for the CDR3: TGCAGCGTTGAAGAGGGAGGGGTTAACGACATTCAGTACTTC.